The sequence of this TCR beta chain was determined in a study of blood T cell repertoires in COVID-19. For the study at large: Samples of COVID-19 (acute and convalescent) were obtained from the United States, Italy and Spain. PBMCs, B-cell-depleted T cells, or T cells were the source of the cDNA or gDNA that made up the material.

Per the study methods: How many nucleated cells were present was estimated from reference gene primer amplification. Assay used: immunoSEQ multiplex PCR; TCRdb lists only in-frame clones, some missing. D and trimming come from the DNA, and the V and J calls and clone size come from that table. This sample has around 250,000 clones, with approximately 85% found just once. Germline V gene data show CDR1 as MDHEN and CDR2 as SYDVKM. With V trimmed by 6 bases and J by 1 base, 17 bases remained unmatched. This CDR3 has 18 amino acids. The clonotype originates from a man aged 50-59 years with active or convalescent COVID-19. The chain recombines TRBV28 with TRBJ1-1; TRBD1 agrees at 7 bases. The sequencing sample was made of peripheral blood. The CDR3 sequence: CASSTLPPGQLTNTEAFF. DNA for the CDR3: TGTGCCAGCAGCACACTGCCACCGGGACAGCTAACGAACACTGAAGCTTTCTTT.